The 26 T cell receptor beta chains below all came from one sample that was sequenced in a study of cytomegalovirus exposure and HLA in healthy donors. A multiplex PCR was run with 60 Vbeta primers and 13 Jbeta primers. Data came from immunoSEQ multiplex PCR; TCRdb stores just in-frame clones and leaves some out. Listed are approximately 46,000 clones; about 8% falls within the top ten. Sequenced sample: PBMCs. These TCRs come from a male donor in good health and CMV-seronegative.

The CDR3 DNA reads TGTGCCAGCAGTGATCAGACAGCCGTGGGCTACACCTTC. Protein: CASSDQTAVGYTF. The V and J genes are TRBV6-1 and TRBJ1-2; the D gene is possibly TRBD1 (5 bases). Trimming took 3 bases from V and 8 from J, leaving 13 bases between them. The CDR3 has 13 residues. Germline V gene data show CDR1 as MNHNS and CDR2 as SASEGT.

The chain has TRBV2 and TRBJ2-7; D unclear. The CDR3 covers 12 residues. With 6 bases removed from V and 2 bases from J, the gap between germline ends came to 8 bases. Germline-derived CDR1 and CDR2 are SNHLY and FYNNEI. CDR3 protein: CASRPGPYEQYF. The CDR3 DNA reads TGTGCCAGCAGGCCTGGCCCCTACGAGCAGTACTTC.

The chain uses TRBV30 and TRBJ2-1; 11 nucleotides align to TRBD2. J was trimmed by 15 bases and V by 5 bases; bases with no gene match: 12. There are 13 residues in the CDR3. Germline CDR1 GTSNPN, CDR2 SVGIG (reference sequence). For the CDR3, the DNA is TGTGCCTGGCGAATAGCGGGAGGGTCGAGAGGGTTCTTC. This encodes CAWRIAGGSRGFF.

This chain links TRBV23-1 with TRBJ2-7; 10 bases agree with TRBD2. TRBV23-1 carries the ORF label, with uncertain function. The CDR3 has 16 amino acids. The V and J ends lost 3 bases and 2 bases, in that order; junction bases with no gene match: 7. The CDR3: CASSQPLTSGAYEQYF. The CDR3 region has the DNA TGCGCCAGCAGTCAGCCACTTACTAGCGGGGCCTACGAGCAGTACTTC.

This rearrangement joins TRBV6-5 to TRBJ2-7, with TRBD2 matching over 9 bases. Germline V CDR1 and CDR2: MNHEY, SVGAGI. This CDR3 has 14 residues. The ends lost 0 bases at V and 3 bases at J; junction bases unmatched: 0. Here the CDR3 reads CASSYSTSGYEQYF. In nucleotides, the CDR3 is TGTGCCAGCAGTTACTCGACTAGCGGCTACGAGCAGTACTTC.

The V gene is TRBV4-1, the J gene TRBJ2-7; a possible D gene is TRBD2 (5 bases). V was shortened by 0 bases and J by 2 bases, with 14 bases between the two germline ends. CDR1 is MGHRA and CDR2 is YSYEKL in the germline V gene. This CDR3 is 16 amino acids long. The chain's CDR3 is CASSQEGGLLAYEQYF. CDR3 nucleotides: TGCGCCAGCAGCCAAGAAGGTGGACTCCTCGCCTACGAGCAGTACTTC.

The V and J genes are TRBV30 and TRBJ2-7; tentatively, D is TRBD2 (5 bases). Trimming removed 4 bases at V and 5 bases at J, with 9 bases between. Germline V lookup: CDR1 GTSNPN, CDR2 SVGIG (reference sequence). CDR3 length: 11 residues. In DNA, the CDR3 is TGTGCCTGGACCGGGGTAAACGAGCAGTACTTC. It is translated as CAWTGVNEQYF.

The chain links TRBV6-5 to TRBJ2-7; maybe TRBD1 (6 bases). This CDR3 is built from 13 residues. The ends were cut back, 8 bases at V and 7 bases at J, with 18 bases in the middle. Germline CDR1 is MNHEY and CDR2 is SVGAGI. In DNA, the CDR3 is TGTGCCAGCCTGGGTGGGGGCCCTTTGGAGCAGTACTTC. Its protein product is CASLGGGPLEQYF.

The CDR3 here is CASSLLAADAYEQYF. CDR3 nucleotides: TGTGCCAGCAGTTTGCTAGCGGCAGACGCCTACGAGCAGTACTTC. The chain combines TRBV28 with TRBJ2-7, with 7 bases matching TRBD2. Germline values: CDR1 MDHEN, CDR2 SYDVKM. The V gene end was trimmed by 3 bases and the J gene end by 2 bases; junction bases not matched to a gene: 7. This CDR3 is built from 15 residues.

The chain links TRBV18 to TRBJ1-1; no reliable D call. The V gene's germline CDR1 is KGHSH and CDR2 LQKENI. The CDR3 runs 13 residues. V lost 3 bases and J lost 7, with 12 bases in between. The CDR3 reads CASSPLRGGEAFF. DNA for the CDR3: TGTGCCAGCTCACCTCTACGAGGTGGTGAAGCTTTCTTT.

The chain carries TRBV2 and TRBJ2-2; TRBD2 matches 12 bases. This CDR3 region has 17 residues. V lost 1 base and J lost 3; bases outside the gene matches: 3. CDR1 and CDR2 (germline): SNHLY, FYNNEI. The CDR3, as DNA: TGTGCCAGCAGTGAAGGCGGACTAGCGGGGTACACCGGGGAGCTGTTTTTT. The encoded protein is CASSEGGLAGYTGELFF.

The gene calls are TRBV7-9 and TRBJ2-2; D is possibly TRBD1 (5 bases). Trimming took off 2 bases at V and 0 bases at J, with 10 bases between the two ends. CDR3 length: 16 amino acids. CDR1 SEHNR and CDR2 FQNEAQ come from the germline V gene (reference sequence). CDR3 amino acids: CASSLSDITNTGELFF. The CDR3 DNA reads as TGTGCCAGCAGCTTATCGGACATTACGAACACCGGGGAGCTGTTTTTT. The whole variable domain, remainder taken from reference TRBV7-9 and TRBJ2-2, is DTGVSQNPRHKITKRGQNVTFRCDPISEHNRLYWYRQTLGQGPEFLTYFQNEAQLEKSRLLSDRFSAERPKGSFSTLEIQRTEQGDSAMYLCASSLSDITNTGELFFGEGSRLTVL.

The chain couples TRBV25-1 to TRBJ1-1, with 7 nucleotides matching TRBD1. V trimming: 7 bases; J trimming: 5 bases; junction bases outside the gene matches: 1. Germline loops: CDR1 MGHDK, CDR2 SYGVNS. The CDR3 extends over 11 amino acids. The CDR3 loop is CASIQGTEAFF. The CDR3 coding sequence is TGTGCCAGCATACAGGGGACTGAAGCTTTCTTT.

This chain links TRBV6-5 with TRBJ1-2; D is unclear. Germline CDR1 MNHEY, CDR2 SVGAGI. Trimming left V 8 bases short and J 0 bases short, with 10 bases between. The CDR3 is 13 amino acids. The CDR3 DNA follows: TGTGCCAGCGGGAGAACAGCTAACTATGGCTACACCTTC. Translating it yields CASGRTANYGYTF.

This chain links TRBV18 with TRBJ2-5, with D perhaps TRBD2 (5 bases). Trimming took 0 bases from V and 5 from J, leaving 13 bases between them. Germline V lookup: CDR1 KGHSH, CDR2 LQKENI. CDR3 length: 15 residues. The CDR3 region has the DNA TGTGCCAGCTCACCACCAGGTCTAGCTGGCGAGACCCAGTACTTC. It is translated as CASSPPGLAGETQYF.

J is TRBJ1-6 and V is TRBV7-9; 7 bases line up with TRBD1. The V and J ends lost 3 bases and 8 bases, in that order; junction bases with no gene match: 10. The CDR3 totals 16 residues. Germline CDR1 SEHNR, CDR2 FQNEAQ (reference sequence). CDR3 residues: CASSFPPGQVYSPLHF. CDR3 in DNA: TGTGCCAGCAGCTTCCCTCCAGGACAGGTGTATTCACCCCTCCACTTT.

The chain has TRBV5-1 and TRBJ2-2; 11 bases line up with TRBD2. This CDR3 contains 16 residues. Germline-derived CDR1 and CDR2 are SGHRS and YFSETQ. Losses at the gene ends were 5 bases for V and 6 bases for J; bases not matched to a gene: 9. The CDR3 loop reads CASSPGTSGFAGELFF. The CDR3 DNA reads TGCGCCAGCAGTCCCGGGACTAGCGGCTTCGCCGGGGAGCTGTTTTTT.

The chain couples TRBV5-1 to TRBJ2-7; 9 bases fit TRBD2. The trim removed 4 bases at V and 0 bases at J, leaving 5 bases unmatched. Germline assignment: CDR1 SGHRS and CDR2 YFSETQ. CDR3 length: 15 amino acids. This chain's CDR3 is CASSPGLAISYEQYF. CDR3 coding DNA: TGCGCCAGCAGCCCAGGACTAGCGATCTCCTACGAGCAGTACTTC.

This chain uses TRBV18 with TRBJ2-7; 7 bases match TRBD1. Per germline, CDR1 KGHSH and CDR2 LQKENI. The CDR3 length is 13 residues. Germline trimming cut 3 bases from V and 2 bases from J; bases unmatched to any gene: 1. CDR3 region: CASSPQGAYEQYF. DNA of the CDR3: TGTGCCAGCTCACCTCAGGGGGCCTACGAGCAGTACTTC.

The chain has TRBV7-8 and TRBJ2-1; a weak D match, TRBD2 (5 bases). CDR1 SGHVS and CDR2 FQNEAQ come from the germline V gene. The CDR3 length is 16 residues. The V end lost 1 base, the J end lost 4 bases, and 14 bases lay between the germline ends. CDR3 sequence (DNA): TGTGCCAGCAGCTTAGTCTCGGGAATAGTTTACAATGAGCAGTTCTTC. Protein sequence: CASSLVSGIVYNEQFF.

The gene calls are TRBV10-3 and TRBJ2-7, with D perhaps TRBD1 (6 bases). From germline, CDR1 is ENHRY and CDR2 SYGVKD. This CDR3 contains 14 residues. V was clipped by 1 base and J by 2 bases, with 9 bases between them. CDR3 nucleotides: TGTGCCATCAGTGAGTTCCCAGGGGCCTACGAGCAGTACTTC. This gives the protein CAISEFPGAYEQYF.

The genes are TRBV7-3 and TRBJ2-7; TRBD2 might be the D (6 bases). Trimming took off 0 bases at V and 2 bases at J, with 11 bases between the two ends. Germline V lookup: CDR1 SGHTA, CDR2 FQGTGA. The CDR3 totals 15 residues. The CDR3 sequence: CASSLTHGGTYEQYF. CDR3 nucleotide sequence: TGTGCCAGCAGCTTAACACACGGAGGGACCTACGAGCAGTACTTC. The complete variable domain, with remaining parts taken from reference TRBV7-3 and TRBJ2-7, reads GAGVSQTPSNKVTEKGKYVELRCDPISGHTALYWYRQSLGQGPEFLIYFQGTGAADDSGLPNDRFFAVRPEGSVSTLKIQRTERGDSAVYLCASSLTHGGTYEQYFGPGTRLTVT.

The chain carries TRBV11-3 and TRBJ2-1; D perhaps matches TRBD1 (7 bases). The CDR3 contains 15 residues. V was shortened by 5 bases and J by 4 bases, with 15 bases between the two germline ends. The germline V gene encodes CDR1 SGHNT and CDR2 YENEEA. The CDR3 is CASSGGRGVYNEQFF. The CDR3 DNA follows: TGTGCCAGCAGCGGTGGCAGGGGGGTTTACAATGAGCAGTTCTTC.

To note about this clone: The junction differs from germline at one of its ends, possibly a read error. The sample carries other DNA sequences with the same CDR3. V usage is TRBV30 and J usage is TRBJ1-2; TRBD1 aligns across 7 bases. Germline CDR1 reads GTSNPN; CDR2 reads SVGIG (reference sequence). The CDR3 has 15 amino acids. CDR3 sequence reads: CAWTPDRVFGYGYTF. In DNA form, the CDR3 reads TGCGCCTGGACTCCTGACAGGGTCTTCGGCTATGGCTACACCTTC.

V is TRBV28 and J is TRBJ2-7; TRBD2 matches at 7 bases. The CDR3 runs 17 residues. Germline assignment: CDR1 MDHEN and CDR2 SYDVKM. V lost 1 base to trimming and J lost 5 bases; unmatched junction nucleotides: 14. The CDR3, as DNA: TGTGCCAGCAGTTTATCCCGTTGGGGGAGGGAGCGGCACGAGCAGTACTTC. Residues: CASSLSRWGRERHEQYF.

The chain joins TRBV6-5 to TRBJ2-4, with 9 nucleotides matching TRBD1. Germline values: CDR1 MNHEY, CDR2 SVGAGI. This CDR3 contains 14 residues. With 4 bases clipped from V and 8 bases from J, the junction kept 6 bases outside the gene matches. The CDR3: CASSFDRGGDIQYF. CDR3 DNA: TGTGCCAGCAGTTTCGACAGGGGGGGGGACATTCAGTACTTC.